One sample yielded the 9 T cell receptor beta chains listed below, sequenced in a study of neurological immune-mediated disorders. TCRdb re-called the 5' RACE reads with MiXCR, one entry per CDR3 protein. Of roughly 90,000 distinct CDR3 sequences in the sample, approximately 4% were seen once. Sequenced input: PBMCs. The source is a woman aged 50 to 60 with multiple sclerosis.

Details on this clonotype: Since a much larger clone is just one base distant, this may be a read error. The genes are TRBV9 and TRBJ2-3; D not certain. Germline V gene data show CDR1 as SGDLS and CDR2 as YYNGEE. The V and J ends lost 5 bases and 7 bases respectively, with 8 bases between them. This CDR3 region has 11 residues. In DNA form, the CDR3 reads TGTGCCAGCAGGCCCCCTCATACGCAGTATTTT. This gives the protein CASRPPHTQYF.

This clonotype was recorded at least ten times. The chain employs TRBV12-3 or TRBV12-4 and TRBJ2-1; 8 bases fit TRBD1. V lost 1 base, J lost 1 base, and 3 bases stayed unmatched. The CDR3 is 16 residues long. The CDR3: CASSLVGTGSYNEQFF. The DNA for the CDR3 is TGTGCCAGCAGTTTAGTCGGGACAGGTTCCTACAATGAGCAGTTCTTC.

This clonotype was counted many times. V usage is TRBV9 and J usage is TRBJ1-1; D gene uncertain. CDR3 length: 15 residues. The V gene lost 3 bases and the J gene lost 1 base, with 13 bases spanning the gap. Germline V gene data show CDR1 as SGDLS and CDR2 as YYNGEE. The CDR3 DNA reads TGTGCCAGCAGCGCCGTTGCCCGGGCGAACACTGAAGCTTTCTTT. Its translation: CASSAVARANTEAFF.

In this sample, this clonotype turned up a few times. V usage is TRBV2 and J usage is TRBJ2-2; no firm D call. Trimming stripped 8 bases from V and 4 bases from J, with 20 bases between. The CDR3 consists of 16 residues. CDR1 and CDR2 (germline): SNHLY, FYNNEI. The CDR3 sequence is CASGSADLSLTGELFF. The DNA of the CDR3 is TGTGCCAGCGGATCGGCGGATTTATCTCTCACCGGGGAGCTGTTTTTT.

In regard to this clonotype: Germline is not matched at one junction end, which may reflect a read error. V gene TRBV20-1 combines with J gene TRBJ1-6; 8 bases align to TRBD1. Germline lookup yields CDR1 DFQATT and CDR2 SNEGSKA (reference sequence). This CDR3 comprises 12 residues. DNA for the CDR3: TGCAGTGCCCAGGACAGGGTGGAGACCCTCAACTTT. The encoded protein is CSAQDRVETLNF.

In DNA, the CDR3 is TGTGCCAGCAGCTTATGGTCAGGGCTCGATGAGCAGTTCTTC. Its protein is CASSLWSGLDEQFF. The genes are TRBV7-3 and TRBJ2-1, with D tentatively TRBD1 (5 bases). V was cut by 2 bases and J by 8 bases, with 13 bases left in between. Germline CDR1 and CDR2: SGHTA and FQGTGA. The CDR3 covers 14 residues. The full variable domain, its missing parts supplied by reference TRBV7-3 and TRBJ2-1, is GAGVSQTPSNKVTEKGKYVELRCDPISGHTALYWYRQSLGQGPEFLIYFQGTGAADDSGLPNDRFFAVRPEGSVSTLKIQRTERGDSAVYLCASSLWSGLDEQFFGPGTRLTVL.

This clonotype occurred a few times. The chain employs TRBV3-1 and TRBJ1-4, with TRBD1 as a possible D gene (5 bases). Germline V gene data show CDR1 as LGHDT and CDR2 as YNNKEL (reference sequence). V lost 1 base, J lost 6 bases, and 12 bases lay in between. CDR3 length equals 15 residues. The CDR3 bases are TGTGCCAGCAGCCAAGCAGGGTTGTTGGATGAAAAACTGTTTTTT. This encodes CASSQAGLLDEKLFF.

Many counts were recorded for this clonotype. CDR3 sequence reads: CASSIAGIAGELFF. The CDR3 DNA reads TGTGCCAGTAGTATAGCCGGAATCGCCGGGGAGCTGTTTTTT. This rearrangement joins TRBV19 to TRBJ2-2; D is undetermined. Germline V CDR1 and CDR2: LNHDA, SQIVND (reference sequence). CDR3 size: 14 residues. The V end lost 1 base, the J end lost 6 bases, and 9 bases lay between the germline ends.

This clonotype was observed at least ten times. This sequence joins TRBV7-9 and TRBJ2-5, with 11 bases matching TRBD2. CDR3 length: 18 amino acids. Germline CDR1 reads SEHNR; CDR2 reads FQNEAQ (reference sequence). The J segment lost 5 bases and the V segment lost 2 bases, leaving 13 bases of the junction unmatched. The CDR3 region is CASSLTPGLAAKWETQYF. The CDR3 nucleotides are TGTGCCAGCAGCTTAACCCCGGGACTAGCGGCGAAGTGGGAGACCCAGTACTTC.